These 15 T cell receptor beta chains were all obtained from the same sample, sequenced in a study of blood T cell repertoires in COVID-19. TCRdb's copy holds only in-frame clones and misses some; the assay was immunoSEQ multiplex PCR. The sample records 300,000 to 400,000 clones, 85% to 95% being singletons. The material sequenced was PBMCs or T cells enriched from blood (not recorded which). The receptor set was obtained from a woman younger than 45 who had been exposed to COVID-19.

This clone appeared once. V gene TRBV9 combines with J gene TRBJ1-1, with D possibly matching TRBD1 (5 bases). The CDR3 is 13 amino acids. Per the germline V gene, CDR1 is SGDLS and CDR2 is YYNGEE. The V end lost 3 bases, the J end lost 7 bases, and 13 bases lay between the germline ends. CDR3 loop: CASSGSRQSEAFF. CDR3 coding DNA: TGTGCCAGCAGCGGATCACGACAGAGTGAAGCTTTCTTT.

The chain recombines TRBV7-2 with TRBJ1-4; perhaps TRBD1 as D (6 bases). The CDR3 extends over 16 amino acids. CDR1 SGHTA and CDR2 FQGNSA come from the germline V gene. The V end lost 5 bases, the J end lost 8 bases, and 21 bases lay between the germline ends. CDR3 in amino acids: CASSPPRGGGREKLFF. In DNA form, the CDR3 reads TGTGCCAGCAGCCCCCCTCGGGGAGGGGGTCGCGAAAAACTGTTTTTT. The variable domain in full, completed from reference TRBV7-2 and TRBJ1-4, reads GAGVSQSPSNKVTEKGKDVELRCDPISGHTALYWYRQSLGQGLEFLIYFQGNSAPDKSGLPSDRFSAERTGGSVSTLTIQRTQQEDSAVYLCASSPPRGGGREKLFFGSGTQLSVL.

V gene TRBV7-9 combines with J gene TRBJ1-2, with 8 bases that match TRBD1. J lost 3 bases, V lost 5 bases, and 8 bases had no gene match. This CDR3 comprises 15 residues. Germline V gene lookup returns CDR1 SEHNR and CDR2 FQNEAQ (reference sequence). The CDR3 reads CASSPVDRGDYGYTF. The DNA of the CDR3 is TGTGCCAGCAGCCCGGTAGACAGGGGAGACTATGGCTACACCTTC.

The chain combines TRBV4-1 with TRBJ1-4, with 8 nucleotides matching TRBD1. From germline, CDR1 is MGHRA and CDR2 YSYEKL. Trimming at V came to 0 bases and at J to 8 bases, leaving 5 bases not matched to a gene. CDR3 length equals 15 residues. The CDR3 reads CASSQETGVGEKLFF. Here the CDR3 DNA reads TGCGCCAGCAGCCAAGAGACAGGGGTTGGCGAAAAACTGTTTTTT.

This clone appeared a single time. V usage is TRBV6-2 or TRBV6-3 and J usage is TRBJ2-5; a possible D gene is TRBD1 (5 bases). V shed 0 bases and J shed 0 bases, with 11 bases lying between them. The CDR3 spans 16 residues. Germline assignment: CDR1 MNHEY and CDR2 SVGEGT. CDR3 nucleotides: TGTGCCAGCAGTTACTCTTTACAGGCCGACCAAGAGACCCAGTACTTC. Protein product: CASSYSLQADQETQYF.

The V and J genes are TRBV6-5 and TRBJ1-3; D is uncertain. CDR3 size: 15 residues. Germline lookup yields CDR1 MNHEY and CDR2 SVGAGI. V dropped 0 bases and J dropped 4 bases, with 10 bases sitting between them. The CDR3: CASSYSRHMGNTIYF. Here the CDR3 DNA reads TGTGCCAGCAGTTACTCGAGGCACATGGGAAACACCATATATTTT.

This sequence joins TRBV10-2 and TRBJ1-5, with 7 bases lining up with TRBD1. There are 19 residues in the CDR3. Per germline, CDR1 WSHSY and CDR2 SAAADI. With 4 bases clipped from V and 2 bases from J, the junction kept 17 bases outside the gene matches. The CDR3 loop is CASSGIWGQHFGGNQPQHF. The CDR3 nucleotides are TGCGCCAGCAGTGGGATTTGGGGACAGCACTTTGGAGGCAATCAGCCCCAGCATTTT.

The rearrangement uses TRBV12-5 and TRBJ2-1; 7 bases align to TRBD1. Looked up from germline, CDR1 is LGHNT and CDR2 is FRNRAP. Trimming cost V 6 bases and J 2 bases; bases outside gene matches: 7. This CDR3 region has 15 residues. The CDR3 spells CASGLQDRPYNEQFF. The CDR3 bases are TGTGCTAGTGGACTTCAGGACAGGCCCTACAATGAGCAGTTCTTC.

The V gene is TRBV5-1, the J gene TRBJ2-2; 7 bases line up with TRBD1. CDR1 and CDR2 from the germline V gene are SGHRS and YFSETQ. V was pared by 4 bases and J by 8 bases, with 11 bases of the junction left unmatched. CDR3 size: 15 residues. The CDR3 loop reads CASSLRDSYSGELFF. CDR3 DNA sequence: TGCGCCAGCAGCCTTCGGGACAGTTACTCTGGGGAGCTGTTTTTT.

The CDR3 spells CAISDPVIAGFLEQFF. CDR3 nucleotide sequence: TGTGCCATCAGTGACCCGGTAATAGCGGGGTTCCTTGAGCAGTTCTTC. J is TRBJ2-1 and V is TRBV10-3; 8 bases match TRBD2. The CDR3 is 16 amino acids. Trimming removed 3 bases from V and 9 bases from J; junction bases left unmatched: 13. The germline V gene has CDR1 ENHRY and CDR2 SYGVKD.

The chain recombines TRBV2 with TRBJ1-2, with 7 bases identical to TRBD1. The ends lost 6 bases at V and 6 bases at J; junction bases unmatched: 4. In germline, CDR1 is SNHLY, CDR2 FYNNEI. The CDR3 sequence is 12 residues long. The CDR3 here is CASRRDSDGYTF. CDR3 nucleotide sequence: TGTGCCAGCAGAAGGGACAGCGATGGCTACACCTTC.

DNA of the CDR3: TGTGCCAGCAGCCGATTAGCGGGGGGGAGCTCCTACAATGAGCAGTTCTTC. This codes for CASSRLAGGSSYNEQFF. The chain combines TRBV4-2 with TRBJ2-1; 11 bases are a match to TRBD2. Trimming removed 4 bases from V and 0 bases from J; junction bases left unmatched: 5. The CDR3 runs to 17 residues. CDR1 and CDR2 (germline): LGHNA, YNFKEQ.

The genes are TRBV18 and TRBJ2-5; D is unresolved. The V gene lost 0 bases and the J gene lost 2 bases, with 7 bases spanning the gap. This CDR3 is 14 amino acids long. Germline CDR1 reads KGHSH; CDR2 reads LQKENI. The CDR3 coding sequence is TGTGCCAGCTCACCACCCCTATCTCAAGAGACCCAGTACTTC. The encoded protein is CASSPPLSQETQYF.

The genes are TRBV30 and TRBJ1-4, with no clear D. Germline-derived CDR1 and CDR2 are GTSNPN and SVGIG (reference sequence). Trimming pared 7 bases from V and 2 bases from J, leaving 29 bases between. The CDR3 spans 19 residues. CDR3 coding DNA: TGTGCCTTCTTACTTTCTACCCCCGGGATTGGAGGCACTAATGAAAAACTGTTTTTT. As protein: CAFLLSTPGIGGTNEKLFF.

This clone occurred once. The chain is built from TRBV15 and TRBJ1-5; TRBD1 might be the D (6 bases). This CDR3 has 17 residues. Germline V gene data show CDR1 as LNHNV and CDR2 as YYDKDF (reference sequence). The V gene lost 1 base and the J gene lost 5 bases, with 18 bases spanning the gap. CDR3 protein: CATSRVGHPGAHQPQHF. Written as DNA, the CDR3 is TGTGCCACCAGCAGAGTAGGGCATCCAGGGGCCCATCAGCCCCAGCATTTT.